These 27 T cell receptor beta chains were all obtained from the same sample, sequenced in a study of blood T cell repertoires in COVID-19. Assay: immunoSEQ multiplex PCR; the TCRdb copy retains only in-frame clones and omits some. The table lists around 290,000 clones, around 87% of them singletons, with 6.5% to 9.5% in the top ten. What was sequenced was peripheral blood. These TCRs come from a woman aged 50 to 60 who had recovered from COVID-19.

J is TRBJ1-1 and V is TRBV10-3; TRBD1 agrees at 8 bases. CDR3 length equals 14 residues. The V and J ends lost 6 bases and 0 bases, in that order; junction bases with no gene match: 3. CDR1 is ENHRY, CDR2 SYGVKD, per germline. For the CDR3, the DNA is TGTGCCATCAGGGACAGGGTACTGAACACTGAAGCTTTCTTT. Translated, it gives CAIRDRVLNTEAFF.

J is TRBJ1-2 and V is TRBV19, with 7 bases identical to TRBD1. Trimming cost V 7 bases and J 2 bases; bases outside gene matches: 4. Germline CDR1 LNHDA, CDR2 SQIVND (reference sequence). The CDR3 extends over 13 amino acids. The CDR3 protein is CASTMTGNYGYTF. The CDR3 DNA reads TGTGCCAGTACCATGACAGGGAACTATGGCTACACCTTC.

V and J are TRBV28 and TRBJ1-2; 10 nucleotides match TRBD1. The germline V gene encodes CDR1 MDHEN and CDR2 SYDVKM. The CDR3 runs 14 residues. V dropped 8 bases and J dropped 7; count of bases not matched to a gene: 10. CDR3 nucleotide sequence: TGTGCCAGCGAGACCCGGGACAGGGGTTTTGGCTACACCTTC. Translating gives CASETRDRGFGYTF.

CDR3 region: CASSLAGSRHSPLHF. CDR3 bases: TGTGCCAGCAGCTTGGCTGGGTCGAGGCATTCACCCCTCCACTTT. The chain links TRBV5-4 to TRBJ1-6; D remains ambiguous. Per germline, CDR1 SGHNT and CDR2 YYREEE (reference sequence). V lost 0 bases to trimming and J lost 8 bases, with 12 bases between them. The length of the CDR3 is 15 residues.

This chain links TRBV2 with TRBJ2-7; D remains unclear. From germline, CDR1 is SNHLY and CDR2 FYNNEI. This CDR3 comprises 12 residues. V was trimmed by 8 bases and J by 3 bases, leaving 11 bases between them. The CDR3 DNA is TGTGCCAGCGGAGACGTCTACTACGAGCAGTACTTC. As protein: CASGDVYYEQYF.

The chain joins TRBV5-4 to TRBJ2-5; D uncertain. CDR1 SGHNT and CDR2 YYREEE come from the germline V gene (reference sequence). CDR3 length: 14 residues. Trimming took 4 bases from V and 3 from J, leaving 13 bases between them. The CDR3 bases are TGTGCCAGCAGCCTCCCCCGTCAGGAAGAGACCCAGTACTTC. It codes for CASSLPRQEETQYF.

In this sample, this clone turned up once. The V call is TRBV18, the J call TRBJ2-7; TRBD1 aligns across 7 bases. This CDR3 spans 16 amino acids. With 3 bases clipped from V and 4 bases from J, the junction kept 12 bases outside the gene matches. Per the germline V gene, CDR1 is KGHSH and CDR2 is LQKENI. In DNA form, the CDR3 reads TGTGCCAGCTCACCGAATGCCGGGACAGCGATATACGAGCAGTACTTC. As protein: CASSPNAGTAIYEQYF.

The chain links TRBV10-3 to TRBJ2-1; 10 bases map to TRBD1. The CDR3 runs 14 residues. Germline-derived CDR1 and CDR2 are ENHRY and SYGVKD. The ends lost 6 bases at V and 9 bases at J; junction bases unmatched: 8. CDR3 coding DNA: TGTGCCATCAGAAGACAGGGGGCAATTAGTGAGCAGTTCTTC. Residues: CAIRRQGAISEQFF.

The V and J genes are TRBV7-2 and TRBJ1-1, with D unclear. Germline V gene sequence: CDR1 SGHTA, CDR2 FQGNSA. The CDR3 spans 13 residues. Trimming stripped 6 bases from V and 4 bases from J, with 12 bases between. CDR3 sequence reads: CASSTGGFTEAFF. CDR3 nucleotide sequence: TGTGCCAGCAGTACTGGAGGGTTCACTGAAGCTTTCTTT.

J is TRBJ1-4 and V is TRBV7-9, with TRBD1 matching over 9 bases. Germline V gives CDR1 SEHNR, CDR2 FQNEAQ (reference sequence). This CDR3 comprises 15 residues. With 5 bases clipped from V and 7 bases from J, the junction kept 8 bases outside the gene matches. This chain's CDR3 is CASSEKGTGSEKLFF. The CDR3, as DNA: TGTGCCAGCAGCGAGAAAGGGACAGGGAGTGAAAAACTGTTTTTT. The complete variable domain, with remaining parts taken from reference TRBV7-9 and TRBJ1-4, reads DTGVSQNPRHKITKRGQNVTFRCDPISEHNRLYWYRQTLGQGPEFLTYFQNEAQLEKSRLLSDRFSAERPKGSFSTLEIQRTEQGDSAMYLCASSEKGTGSEKLFFGSGTQLSVL.

This sequence joins TRBV6-2 or TRBV6-3 and TRBJ2-7; 7 bases fit TRBD2. The CDR3 is 15 amino acids. The V gene's germline CDR1 is MNHEY and CDR2 SVGEGT. Trimming removed 0 bases from V and 7 bases from J; junction bases left unmatched: 9. For the CDR3, the DNA is TGTGCCAGCAGTTACTCGGGACTACTCTTTTCGGAGCAGTACTTC. Translation gives CASSYSGLLFSEQYF.

This clone was picked up one time. This chain uses TRBV4-3 with TRBJ2-7; the D gene is possibly TRBD1 (5 bases). CDR1 and CDR2 from the germline V gene are LGHNA and YSLEER. V dropped 0 bases and J dropped 2 bases, with 8 bases sitting between them. This CDR3 has 14 amino acids. CDR3 in DNA: TGCGCCAGCAGCCAAGAAGCGACAGCCTACGAGCAGTACTTC. It specifies CASSQEATAYEQYF.

The chain has TRBV5-1 and TRBJ2-1; 13 nucleotides agree with TRBD2. Germline CDR1 SGHRS, CDR2 YFSETQ. V shed 7 bases, J shed 4 bases, and the junction held 2 bases outside the gene matches. The CDR3 is 14 residues long. In DNA form, the CDR3 reads TGCGCCAGCCGGACTAGCGGGAGATACAATGAGCAGTTCTTC. Its protein product is CASRTSGRYNEQFF.

The chain employs TRBV4-2 and TRBJ1-3, with unresolved D. V lost 0 bases, J lost 0 bases, and 9 bases lay in between. This CDR3 has 16 residues. Germline CDR1 and CDR2: LGHNA and YNFKEQ. CDR3 region: CASSQDIYGSGNTIYF. CDR3 nucleotide sequence: TGTGCCAGCAGCCAAGACATCTACGGCTCTGGAAACACCATATATTTT.

The rearrangement joins TRBV18 to TRBJ2-2; weak D call: TRBD2 (5 bases). Deletions cut 4 bases from V and 3 bases from J, with 12 bases between. Germline lookup yields CDR1 KGHSH and CDR2 LQKENI. This CDR3 region has 15 residues. CDR3 amino acids: CASSREADYTGELFF. CDR3 bases: TGTGCCAGCTCACGAGAAGCGGATTACACCGGGGAGCTGTTTTTT.

Of note for this clone: The sample contains more than one DNA sequence encoding this CDR3. The rearrangement uses TRBV9 and TRBJ2-7; the match to TRBD2 covers 8 bases. Germline CDR1 is SGDLS and CDR2 is YYNGEE. This CDR3 has 13 residues. V trimming: 2 bases; J trimming: 4 bases; junction bases outside the gene matches: 2. The CDR3 protein is CASSVTSGYEQYF. The CDR3 DNA reads TGTGCCAGCAGCGTTACTAGCGGATACGAGCAGTACTTC. Full variable domain (outside the CDR3, taken from reference TRBV9 and TRBJ2-7): DSGVTQTPKHLITATGQRVTLRCSPRSGDLSVYWYQQSLDQGLQFLIQYYNGEERAKGNILERFSAQQFPDLHSELNLSSLELGDSALYFCASSVTSGYEQYFGPGTRLTVT.

V usage is TRBV2 and J usage is TRBJ1-4; tentative D call: TRBD1 (5 bases). In germline, CDR1 is SNHLY, CDR2 FYNNEI. Trimming removed 7 bases from V and 4 bases from J, with 16 bases in between. The CDR3 covers 15 residues. The CDR3 region is CASTQTGGNNEKLFF. In DNA form, the CDR3 reads TGTGCCAGCACCCAAACCGGGGGGAATAATGAAAAACTGTTTTTT.

The genes are TRBV7-2 and TRBJ1-5, with D unresolved. The germline V gene encodes CDR1 SGHTA and CDR2 FQGNSA. The V end lost 0 bases, the J end lost 6 bases, and 18 bases lay between the germline ends. The CDR3 runs to 17 residues. The DNA of the CDR3 is TGTGCCAGCAGCTTAGCGGCGGGCAGCGGAGAGGGTCAGCCCCAGCATTTT. As protein: CASSLAAGSGEGQPQHF. Together with reference TRBV7-2 and TRBJ1-5, the CDR3 gives the full variable domain: GAGVSQSPSNKVTEKGKDVELRCDPISGHTALYWYRQSLGQGLEFLIYFQGNSAPDKSGLPSDRFSAERTGGSVSTLTIQRTQQEDSAVYLCASSLAAGSGEGQPQHFGDGTRLSIL.

This chain joins TRBV29-1 and TRBJ1-1; D remains ambiguous. The germline CDR1 and CDR2 sequences are SQVTM and ANQGSEA. The CDR3 has 14 amino acids. V dropped 0 bases and J dropped 1 base, with 9 bases sitting between them. The CDR3 DNA reads as TGCAGCGTTGAAGATCCCTGGCAGAACACTGAAGCTTTCTTT. Its protein product is CSVEDPWQNTEAFF.

V usage is TRBV27 and J usage is TRBJ1-1, with D possibly being TRBD1 (6 bases). CDR3 size: 13 residues. Germline CDR1 reads MNHEY; CDR2 reads SMNVEV (reference sequence). Between the trimmed V and J ends, which lost 4 bases and 5 bases, there was a span of 11 bases. CDR3 residues: CASSSTGLTEAFF. CDR3 sequence (DNA): TGTGCCAGCAGTTCCACAGGGTTGACTGAAGCTTTCTTT.

This rearrangement joins TRBV27 to TRBJ2-6; 8 positions agree with TRBD1. Trimming cost V 3 bases and J 2 bases; bases outside gene matches: 3. CDR1 MNHEY and CDR2 SMNVEV come from the germline V gene (reference sequence). This CDR3 is 16 amino acids long. CDR3 residues: CASSFLDRAGANVLTF. Here the CDR3 DNA reads TGTGCCAGCAGTTTCTTGGACAGGGCTGGGGCCAACGTCCTGACTTTC.

The chain is built from TRBV4-3 and TRBJ1-5; no clear D gene. Trimming removed 1 base from V and 5 bases from J, with 6 bases in between. Germline-derived CDR1 and CDR2 are LGHNA and YSLEER. This CDR3 has 13 amino acids. The CDR3 here is CASSQGRDQPQHF. Written as DNA, the CDR3 is TGCGCCAGCAGCCAAGGTCGAGATCAGCCCCAGCATTTT.

This chain joins TRBV3-1 (or the pseudogene TRBV3-2) and TRBJ2-1; the match to TRBD2 covers 7 bases. Looked up from germline, CDR1 is LGHDT and CDR2 is YNNKEL (reference sequence). The CDR3 sequence is 16 residues long. V lost 4 bases, J lost 7 bases, and 13 bases stayed unmatched. DNA of the CDR3: TGTGCCAGCAGCCTCCCGGAAGCGGGACTACGGAATGAGCAGTTCTTC. Translating it yields CASSLPEAGLRNEQFF.

The chain links TRBV7-2 to TRBJ2-7; maybe TRBD2 (5 bases). Trimming took 1 base from V and 0 from J, leaving 13 bases between them. The CDR3 is 16 residues long. In germline, CDR1 is SGHTA, CDR2 FQGNSA. The CDR3 sequence is CASSLGGAASSYEQYF. CDR3 in DNA: TGTGCCAGCAGCTTAGGGGGAGCGGCGAGCTCCTACGAGCAGTACTTC.

The genes are TRBV7-9 and TRBJ1-4, with 8 bases matching TRBD1. The germline V gene has CDR1 SEHNR and CDR2 FQNEAQ (reference sequence). The CDR3 totals 15 residues. The trim removed 5 bases at V and 8 bases at J, leaving 10 bases unmatched. The CDR3 sequence: CASSTTGALGEKLFF. CDR3 coding DNA: TGTGCCAGCAGCACGACAGGGGCCCTCGGGGAAAAACTGTTTTTT. The whole variable domain, remainder taken from reference TRBV7-9 and TRBJ1-4, is DTGVSQNPRHKITKRGQNVTFRCDPISEHNRLYWYRQTLGQGPEFLTYFQNEAQLEKSRLLSDRFSAERPKGSFSTLEIQRTEQGDSAMYLCASSTTGALGEKLFFGSGTQLSVL.

The CDR3 sequence is CASSLGADRGYEQYF. DNA for the CDR3: TGCGCCAGCAGCCTAGGCGCGGACAGGGGCTACGAGCAGTACTTC. The chain combines TRBV4-3 with TRBJ2-7; 9 bases are shared with TRBD1. The CDR3 runs 15 residues. CDR1 is LGHNA, CDR2 YSLEER, per germline. V lost 4 bases to trimming and J lost 3 bases; unmatched junction nucleotides: 7.

The V and J genes are TRBV2 and TRBJ2-1, with TRBD1 matching 8 bases. CDR3 length: 15 amino acids. J lost 2 bases, V lost 9 bases, and 9 bases had no gene match. Germline CDR1 SNHLY, CDR2 FYNNEI. Here the CDR3 DNA reads TGTGCCAGAAACTCCGGGACAGGTCCCTACAATGAGCAGTTCTTC. Translating it yields CARNSGTGPYNEQFF.